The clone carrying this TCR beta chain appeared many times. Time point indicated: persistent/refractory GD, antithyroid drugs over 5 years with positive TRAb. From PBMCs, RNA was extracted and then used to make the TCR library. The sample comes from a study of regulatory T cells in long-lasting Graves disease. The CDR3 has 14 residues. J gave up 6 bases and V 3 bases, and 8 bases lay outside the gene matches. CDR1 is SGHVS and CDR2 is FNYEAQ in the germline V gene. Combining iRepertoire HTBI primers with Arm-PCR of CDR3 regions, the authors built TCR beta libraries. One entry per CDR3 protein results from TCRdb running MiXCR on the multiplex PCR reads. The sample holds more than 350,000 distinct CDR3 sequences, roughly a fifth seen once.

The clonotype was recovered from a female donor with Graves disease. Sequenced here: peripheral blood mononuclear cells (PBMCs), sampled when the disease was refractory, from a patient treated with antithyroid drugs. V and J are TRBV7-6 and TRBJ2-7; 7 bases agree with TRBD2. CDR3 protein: CASSFRTRECEQYF. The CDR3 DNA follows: TGTGCCAGCAGCTTCCGGACTAGAGAGTGCGAGCAGTACTTC.